The rows below give T cell receptor beta chains drawn from one sample of a study of response to subunit inactivated influenza vaccine. TCRdb re-derived calls from the RT-PCR reads in MiXCR, one entry per CDR3 protein. The sample yields around 600,000 distinct CDR3 sequences, roughly 10% seen once. The sample also formed part of further work on T cells expressing NK-cell markers.

Material: PBMCs from blood, obtained on the day of vaccination. Receptors were obtained from a man over 45 who received an inactivated influenza vaccine. CDR3s include the opening cysteine and the closing phenylalanine or tryptophan. Each record gives: clone size, V gene, D gene, CDR3 length, CDR3 protein. D genes are given only for firm matches. Clone size is not always given. Where it is, it says once, few, many or a class for expanded clones.

size: few
V: TRBV24-1
D: .
length: 16
CDR3: CATSDFTGTGANVLTF

size: few
V: TRBV20-1
D: TRBD2
length: 13
CDR3: CSARSGASYEQYF

size: .
V: TRBV7-2
D: .
length: 15
CDR3: CASKPGRDTSYEQYF

size: many
V: TRBV7-2
D: .
length: 15
CDR3: CASSPYRTLGDTQYF

size: few
V: TRBV7-9
D: TRBD2
length: 16
CDR3: CASSSGPTSSPGELFF

size: .
V: TRBV6-2/TRBV6-3
D: TRBD1
length: 14
CDR3: CASLGQPQGETQYF

size: few
V: TRBV7-9
D: .
length: 15
CDR3: CASSLAPYRAPEAFF

size: few
V: TRBV4-1
D: .
length: 16
CDR3: CASSQLPRTNTGELFF

size: .
V: TRBV9
D: .
length: 16
CDR3: CASSVRGADPTGELFF

size: many
V: TRBV9
D: .
length: 13
CDR3: CASSVEGNTEAFF

size: many
V: TRBV30
D: .
length: 11
CDR3: CAWSVKATQYF

size: few
V: TRBV3-1
D: .
length: 15
CDR3: CASSQTGGFGTEAFF

size: few
V: TRBV20-1
D: TRBD1
length: 13
CDR3: CSAKTGLGQPQHF

size: few
V: TRBV20-1
D: TRBD2
length: 14
CDR3: CSASNPSGTGEQYF

size: .
V: TRBV4-2
D: .
length: 13
CDR3: CASSRGKAIEQFF

size: .
V: TRBV30
D: TRBD1
length: 18
CDR3: CAWSVRGSGTGKTGELFF

size: few
V: TRBV20-1
D: TRBD2
length: 16
CDR3: CSASSRTSGGSDTQYF

size: few
V: TRBV7-2
D: .
length: 14
CDR3: CASSSRQSYNEQFF

size: few
V: TRBV20-1
D: .
length: 14
CDR3: CSARAGAAYNEQFF

size: few
V: TRBV29-1
D: .
length: 13
CDR3: CSVDRGEAYEQYF

size: few
V: TRBV20-1
D: .
length: 14
CDR3: CSARFSGLFYEQYF

size: .
V: TRBV5-1
D: TRBD2
length: 18
CDR3: CASSPGTSGILYTDTQYF

size: many
V: TRBV5-1
D: .
length: 16
CDR3: CASSRPILDSRDEQFF

size: few
V: TRBV15
D: TRBD2
length: 15
CDR3: CATSRVGLAGDEQYF

size: .
V: TRBV12-3/TRBV12-4
D: .
length: 13
CDR3: CASGPRVGYEQYF

size: many
V: TRBV12-3/TRBV12-4
D: .
length: 13
CDR3: CASAWGQTQPQHF

size: few
V: TRBV20-1
D: .
length: 16
CDR3: CSARDITSGTSSPLHF

size: .
V: TRBV6-6
D: TRBD1
length: 11
CDR3: CASGQGWEQYF

size: .
V: TRBV20-1
D: .
length: 17
CDR3: CSARGLPGVPTVNEQFF

size: .
V: TRBV10-1
D: TRBD1
length: 14
CDR3: CASRPDRGPTEAFF

size: many
V: TRBV6-1
D: TRBD1
length: 14
CDR3: CATKPGQDYNEQFF

size: few
V: TRBV7-2
D: .
length: 16
CDR3: CASSSYPSGPYNEQFF

size: few
V: TRBV29-1
D: TRBD1
length: 12
CDR3: CSAQGQAPEAFF

size: few
V: TRBV7-2
D: .
length: 14
CDR3: CASSAGWGNQPQHF

size: few
V: TRBV14
D: TRBD2
length: 16
CDR3: CASSPRLAVNTGELFF

size: .
V: TRBV27
D: .
length: 13
CDR3: CASSLVLTGELFF

size: many
V: TRBV7-8
D: TRBD1
length: 14
CDR3: CASSLDRGHSPLHF

size: many
V: TRBV12-3/TRBV12-4
D: TRBD2
length: 11
CDR3: CASSFGGEQFF

size: few
V: TRBV5-6
D: .
length: 13
CDR3: CASRTTLNTEAFF

size: .
V: TRBV29-1
D: TRBD1
length: 14
CDR3: CSARDRGRGEKLFF